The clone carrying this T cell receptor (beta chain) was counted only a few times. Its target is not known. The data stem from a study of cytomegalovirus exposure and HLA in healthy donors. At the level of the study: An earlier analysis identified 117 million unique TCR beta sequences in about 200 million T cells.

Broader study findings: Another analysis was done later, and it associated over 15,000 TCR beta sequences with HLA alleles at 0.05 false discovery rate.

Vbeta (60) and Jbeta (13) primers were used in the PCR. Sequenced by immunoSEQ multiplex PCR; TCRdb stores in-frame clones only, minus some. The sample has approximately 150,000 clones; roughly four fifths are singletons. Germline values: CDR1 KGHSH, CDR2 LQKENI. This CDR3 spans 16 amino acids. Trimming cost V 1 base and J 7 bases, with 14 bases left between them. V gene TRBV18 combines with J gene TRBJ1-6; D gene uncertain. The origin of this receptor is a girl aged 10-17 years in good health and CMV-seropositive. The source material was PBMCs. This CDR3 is CASSPLRTPANSPLHF. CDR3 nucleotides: TGTGCCAGCTCACCACTTAGGACTCCCGCCAATTCACCCCTCCACTTT.